The clone carrying this TCR beta chain was seen ten or more times. The antigen is unknown. The CDR3 extends over 13 amino acids. Germline V gives CDR1 MDHEN, CDR2 SYDVKM. The V end was cut by 4 bases, the J end by 3 bases, with 7 bases between. Each patient was aged 18 to 65 and had newly diagnosed hyperthyroidism of under 2 months' duration. Fresh peripheral blood, about 9.9 ml, yielded the PBMCs. The data were obtained in a study of T cells in Graves' hyperthyroidism and ophthalmopathy. Findings and caveats of the study: Blood also held most thyroid clonotypes expanded beyond 0.001. The authors' 13 V-J model separated ophthalmopathy from stable hyperthyroidism.

RNA transcripts were the template for amplifying TCR beta CDR3 regions. HTBI primers were used for first-round RT-PCR of the TCR CDR3. Each CDR3 protein gets one entry after TCRdb re-called the multiplex PCR reads with MiXCR. The table includes 250,000 to 300,000 distinct CDR3 sequences, less than 15% detected once. The chain is built from TRBV28 and TRBJ2-1; no definite D call. The sequencing input was blood. This clonotype originated in a woman aged 25 to 39 with Graves' hyperthyroidism that later progressed to Graves' ophthalmopathy. This chain's CDR3 is CASSSSNYNEQFF. CDR3 nucleotide sequence: TGTGCCAGCAGTTCCTCGAACTACAATGAGCAGTTCTTC.